These 9 T cell receptor beta chains were all obtained from the same sample, sequenced in a study of blood T cell repertoires in COVID-19. Profiling relied on immunoSEQ multiplex PCR, and the TCRdb table lists in-frame clones only, not all of them. The data contain 100,000 to 150,000 clones, over 75% of them singletons. Sequenced input: peripheral blood. The receptors were gathered from a man between 25 and 39 years old with COVID-19, enrolled during active disease.

The V call is TRBV6-5, the J call TRBJ1-5, with 9 nucleotides matching TRBD1. The CDR3 has 15 amino acids. Per the germline V gene, CDR1 is MNHEY and CDR2 is SVGAGI. V was pared by 5 bases and J by 5 bases, with 7 bases of the junction left unmatched. CDR3 coding DNA: TGTGCCAGCAGTCTACACAGGGGGCTGGATCAGCCCCAGCATTTT. The encoded protein is CASSLHRGLDQPQHF.

This clone was observed a handful of times. The chain combines TRBV5-4 with TRBJ1-1, with D perhaps matching TRBD1 (5 bases). The V gene's germline CDR1 is SGHNT and CDR2 YYREEE (reference sequence). The V end was cut by 4 bases, the J end by 2 bases, with 12 bases between. This CDR3 has 14 amino acids. The CDR3 here is CASSTRQINTEAFF. DNA for the CDR3: TGTGCCAGCAGCACCCGACAGATTAACACTGAAGCTTTCTTT.

The rearrangement links TRBV7-2 to TRBJ2-1; D is unclear. The CDR3 runs to 13 residues. CDR1 and CDR2 (germline): SGHTA, FQGNSA. V dropped 1 base and J dropped 6 bases, with 7 bases sitting between them. CDR3 sequence reads: CASSLVTFNEQFF. DNA of the CDR3: TGTGCCAGCAGCTTAGTGACTTTCAATGAGCAGTTCTTC. The entire variable domain, with the rest obtained from reference TRBV7-2 and TRBJ2-1, is as follows: GAGVSQSPSNKVTEKGKDVELRCDPISGHTALYWYRQSLGQGLEFLIYFQGNSAPDKSGLPSDRFSAERTGGSVSTLTIQRTQQEDSAVYLCASSLVTFNEQFFGPGTRLTVL.

The gene calls are TRBV2 and TRBJ1-3; 9 nucleotides match TRBD1. After removal of 5 bases from V and 6 bases from J, the junction contained 8 bases not matched to a gene. This CDR3 is built from 15 residues. Germline assignment: CDR1 SNHLY and CDR2 FYNNEI. The CDR3 DNA reads TGTGCCAGCAGTTACTCTGACAGGGGGGAAAACACCATATATTTT. It translates to CASSYSDRGENTIYF.

The chain uses TRBV9 and TRBJ2-1; D is perhaps TRBD1 (6 bases). Germline V CDR1 and CDR2: SGDLS, YYNGEE. The CDR3 has 15 residues. Trimming left V 0 bases short and J 2 bases short, with 9 bases between. The CDR3 sequence is CASSVVGTPYNEQFF. CDR3 bases: TGTGCCAGCAGCGTAGTTGGGACACCCTACAATGAGCAGTTCTTC.

The chain recombines TRBV5-1 with TRBJ1-2; the match to TRBD1 covers 9 bases. Looked up from germline, CDR1 is SGHRS and CDR2 is YFSETQ. The CDR3 sequence is 18 residues long. The V segment lost 3 bases and the J segment 8 bases; nucleotides outside the gene matches: 20. DNA for the CDR3: TGCGCCAGCAGCTCATCAAGCTATCGGGACAGGGCTCGTCGGGGCTACACCTTC. It specifies CASSSSSYRDRARRGYTF.

This rearrangement joins TRBV28 to TRBJ1-2; no reliable D call. Looked up from germline, CDR1 is MDHEN and CDR2 is SYDVKM. Trimming removed 6 bases at V and 0 bases at J, with 11 bases between. The CDR3 loop spans 14 amino acids. The CDR3 DNA is TGTGCCAGCAGAGTAGACGGGACTAACTATGGCTACACCTTC. It codes for CASRVDGTNYGYTF.

J is TRBJ1-1 and V is TRBV7-2, with D uncertain. Between the trimmed V and J ends, which lost 7 bases and 4 bases, there was a span of 13 bases. This CDR3 comprises 13 residues. Germline CDR1 SGHTA, CDR2 FQGNSA. The CDR3 bases are TGTGCCAGCACCCCTATCCATACCACTGAAGCTTTCTTT. Residues: CASTPIHTTEAFF.

V usage is TRBV5-4 and J usage is TRBJ2-7; 8 bases are shared with TRBD2. Germline V gives CDR1 SGHNT, CDR2 YYREEE (reference sequence). CDR3 size: 15 residues. The V segment lost 1 base and the J segment 3 bases; nucleotides outside the gene matches: 6. The DNA of the CDR3 is TGTGCCAGCAGCTTGAACGGGGGGGCCGTCTACGAGCAGTACTTC. Its translation: CASSLNGGAVYEQYF.